The 31 T cell receptor beta chains presented below share a single source sample, sequenced in a study of T cell changes during pregnancy in multiple sclerosis. TCRdb's copy holds only in-frame clones and misses some; the assay was immunoSEQ multiplex PCR. The sample carries about 38,000 clones, 75% to 95% recorded once. Material: CD8+ T cells from peripheral blood mononuclear cells, obtained in the second trimester of pregnancy. The receptors stem from a female donor with multiple sclerosis, enrolled in a pregnancy study.

The gene calls are TRBV2 and TRBJ1-2; 11 bases line up with TRBD1. There are 14 residues in the CDR3. V lost 6 bases to trimming and J lost 3 bases; unmatched junction nucleotides: 3. CDR1 and CDR2 from the germline V gene are SNHLY and FYNNEI. CDR3 DNA: TGTGCCAGCAGGGCGGGACAGGGGGACTATGGCTACACCTTC. This translates into CASRAGQGDYGYTF.

The chain uses TRBV21-1 and TRBJ1-4. TRBV21-1 is a pseudogene segment. The CDR3 length is 15 residues. The CDR3 loop reads CASRPTGNMNEKLFF. The CDR3, as DNA: TGTGCCAGCAGACCGACGGGTAACATGAATGAAAAACTGTTTTTT.

The chain recombines TRBV7-9 with TRBJ1-1, with 8 bases identical to TRBD1. In germline, CDR1 is SEHNR, CDR2 FQNEAQ (reference sequence). The CDR3 runs 15 residues. Germline trimming cut 5 bases from V and 4 bases from J; bases unmatched to any gene: 9. The CDR3 here is CASSLTGEGGTEAFF. CDR3 bases: TGTGCCAGCAGCCTGACAGGGGAGGGGGGCACTGAAGCTTTCTTT.

V gene TRBV11-2 combines with J gene TRBJ1-5; D call uncertain. The CDR3 length is 15 residues. V dropped 5 bases and J dropped 0 bases, with 11 bases sitting between them. Germline values: CDR1 SGHAT, CDR2 FQNNGV. DNA of the CDR3: TGTGCCAGCAGCCCGGACGGGAATAGCAATCAGCCCCAGCATTTT. Encoded protein: CASSPDGNSNQPQHF.

This clone was counted once. The V call is TRBV20-1, the J call TRBJ1-1; no clear D gene. The germline gives CDR1 DFQATT, CDR2 SNEGSKA (reference sequence). Trimming shortened V by 4 bases and J by 9 bases, and 12 bases separated the two germline ends. The CDR3 covers 11 residues. CDR3 residues: CSAKLVEKAFF. The CDR3 DNA follows: TGCAGTGCTAAATTAGTCGAAAAAGCTTTCTTT.

This chain links TRBV21-1 with TRBJ1-1; TRBD1 is the table's D call and was not checked against the DNA. TRBV21-1 is an annotated pseudogene. The CDR3 consists of 17 residues. CDR3 sequence: CASSSRDRGRKDTEAFF. Written as DNA, the CDR3 is TGTGCCAGCAGCTCCCGGGACAGGGGACGTAAGGACACTGAAGCTTTCTTT.

The gene calls are TRBV7-8 and TRBJ2-3; 9 nucleotides agree with TRBD2. With 3 bases clipped from V and 4 bases from J, the junction kept 17 bases outside the gene matches. Germline V gene lookup returns CDR1 SGHVS and CDR2 FQNEAQ. The CDR3 sequence is 19 residues long. The CDR3 is CASSLGSGGSVPPADTQYF. Written as DNA, the CDR3 is TGTGCCAGCAGCTTGGGGAGCGGGGGGTCTGTCCCCCCGGCAGATACGCAGTATTTT.

This chain uses TRBV6-5 with TRBJ2-3; TRBD2 aligns across 7 bases. CDR1 MNHEY and CDR2 SVGAGI come from the germline V gene. V lost 8 bases and J lost 6; bases outside the gene matches: 8. The length of the CDR3 is 13 residues. The CDR3 nucleotides read TGTGCCAGCTGGCGGGTCGGGAGGGATACGCAGTATTTT. Its translation: CASWRVGRDTQYF.

This clone was counted once. The V call is TRBV4-2, the J call TRBJ2-6, with 7 bases lining up with TRBD2. CDR3 size: 16 residues. Per germline, CDR1 LGHNA and CDR2 YNFKEQ. Trimming cost V 0 bases and J 10 bases; bases outside gene matches: 9. The CDR3 loop is CASSQERLAALNVLTF. CDR3 DNA: TGTGCCAGCAGCCAAGAACGGCTAGCGGCCCTTAACGTCCTGACTTTC.

This chain uses TRBV6-4 with TRBJ2-1; TRBD2 aligns across 9 bases. V shed 0 bases, J shed 5 bases, and the junction held 5 bases outside the gene matches. The CDR3 totals 16 residues. Germline CDR1 is MRHNA and CDR2 is SNTAGT. The chain's CDR3 is CASSDSASGTNNEQFF. CDR3 DNA: TGTGCCAGCAGTGACTCGGCTAGCGGGACTAACAATGAGCAGTTCTTC.

The J gene is TRBJ2-2, the V gene TRBV6-4; TRBD1 agrees at 8 bases. The V gene end was trimmed by 6 bases and the J gene end by 7 bases; junction bases not matched to a gene: 16. Germline loops: CDR1 MRHNA, CDR2 SNTAGT. This CDR3 spans 17 amino acids. The CDR3 DNA follows: TGTGCCAGCAGCGAAAACGCCGGGACAGGCGGTGGCGGGGAGCTGTTTTTT. The encoded protein is CASSENAGTGGGGELFF.

The chain combines TRBV6-5 with TRBJ1-1; maybe TRBD1 (5 bases). Per the germline V gene, CDR1 is MNHEY and CDR2 is SVGAGI. CDR3 length: 14 amino acids. V was trimmed by 0 bases and J by 4 bases, leaving 9 bases between them. In DNA, the CDR3 is TGTGCCAGCAGTTACTCCCGGAGGGGCACTGAAGCTTTCTTT. It yields the protein CASSYSRRGTEAFF.

This clone occurred once. As DNA, the CDR3 is TGTGCCAGCTCAAGCGGGGACACTGAAGCTTTCTTT. It codes for CASSSGDTEAFF. This chain connects TRBV18 to TRBJ1-1; D is uncertain. With 5 bases removed from V and 3 bases from J, the gap between germline ends came to 7 bases. The CDR3 spans 12 residues. From germline, CDR1 is KGHSH and CDR2 LQKENI. The whole variable domain, remainder taken from reference TRBV18 and TRBJ1-1, is NAGVMQNPRHLVRRRGQEARLRCSPMKGHSHVYWYRQLPEEGLKFMVYLQKENIIDESGMPKERFSAEFPKEGPSILRIQQVVRGDSAAYFCASSSGDTEAFFGQGTRLTVV.

V and J are TRBV7-6 and TRBJ2-1; maybe TRBD2 (6 bases). The CDR3 has 19 amino acids. V was pared by 5 bases and J by 4 bases, with 27 bases between. The germline gives CDR1 SGHVS, CDR2 FNYEAQ. CDR3 amino acids: CASSQSVAVSIAAYNEQFF. Written as DNA, the CDR3 is TGTGCCAGCAGCCAGTCGGTCGCGGTGTCCATAGCGGCTTACAATGAGCAGTTCTTC.

The chain couples TRBV11-2 to TRBJ2-7; possible D gene TRBD2, 5 bases. Germline assignment: CDR1 SGHAT and CDR2 FQNNGV. The CDR3 is made up of 14 amino acids. The V and J ends lost 2 bases and 4 bases respectively, with 12 bases between them. In DNA form, the CDR3 reads TGTGCCAGCAGCTTATACGGAGGAACGTACGAGCAGTACTTC. Its protein is CASSLYGGTYEQYF. Filled out from reference TRBV11-2 and TRBJ2-7, the complete variable domain reads EAGVAQSPRYKIIEKRQSVAFWCNPISGHATLYWYQQILGQGPKLLIQFQNNGVVDDSQLPKDRFSAERLKGVDSTLKIQPAKLEDSAVYLCASSLYGGTYEQYFGPGTRLTVT.

V gene TRBV2 combines with J gene TRBJ2-1; 11 nucleotides line up with TRBD2. The V segment lost 4 bases and the J segment 9 bases; nucleotides outside the gene matches: 8. The CDR3 has 15 residues. Germline CDR1 and CDR2: SNHLY and FYNNEI. The CDR3 sequence is CASSVGGTSGSEQFF. As DNA, the CDR3 is TGTGCCAGCAGTGTGGGGGGGACTAGCGGAAGTGAGCAGTTCTTC.

J is TRBJ1-5 and V is TRBV9; D is undetermined. The germline gives CDR1 SGDLS, CDR2 YYNGEE. V shed 0 bases and J shed 4 bases, with 11 bases lying between them. The CDR3 has 15 amino acids. For the CDR3, the DNA is TGTGCCAGCAGCGTAGACGGCGGAGAGAATCAGCCCCAGCATTTT. This encodes CASSVDGGENQPQHF.

The chain combines TRBV2 with TRBJ1-5; 7 bases match TRBD1. V dropped 1 base and J dropped 1; count of bases not matched to a gene: 7. The germline V gene has CDR1 SNHLY and CDR2 FYNNEI. The CDR3 runs to 17 residues. Written as DNA, the CDR3 is TGTGCCAGCAGTGAAGGCGTCCCAGGGGGGAGCAATCAGCCCCAGCATTTT. It encodes CASSEGVPGGSNQPQHF. The full variable domain, completed using reference TRBV2 and TRBJ1-5, is EPEVTQTPSHQVTQMGQEVILRCVPISNHLYFYWYRQILGQKVEFLVSFYNNEISEKSEIFDDQFSVERPDGSNFTLKIRSTKLEDSAMYFCASSEGVPGGSNQPQHFGDGTRLSIL.

This clone was detected a few times. The rearrangement joins TRBV5-6 to TRBJ2-1, with 7 bases lining up with TRBD1. This CDR3 is 13 amino acids long. Per the germline V gene, CDR1 is SGHDT and CDR2 is YYEEEE. V shed 1 base and J 7 bases; nucleotides not matched to a gene: 2. The CDR3 here is CASSLTGENEQFF. The CDR3 DNA sequence: TGTGCCAGCAGCTTGACAGGGGAGAATGAGCAGTTCTTC.

J is TRBJ2-1 and V is TRBV5-1; D possibly corresponds to TRBD1 (6 bases). Per germline, CDR1 SGHRS and CDR2 YFSETQ. This CDR3 spans 13 amino acids. V lost 5 bases and J 5 bases, leaving 11 bases between the germline ends. The CDR3 spells CASSSGTNNEQFF. CDR3 coding DNA: TGCGCCAGCAGTTCCGGGACAAACAATGAGCAGTTCTTC. The entire variable domain, with the rest obtained from reference TRBV5-1 and TRBJ2-1, is as follows: KAGVTQTPRYLIKTRGQQVTLSCSPISGHRSVSWYQQTPGQGLQFLFEYFSETQRNKGNFPGRFSGRQFSNSRSEMNVSTLELGDSALYLCASSSGTNNEQFFGPGTRLTVL.

The J gene is TRBJ2-3, the V gene TRBV12-5; 7 bases fit TRBD2. The length of the CDR3 is 17 residues. The trim removed 3 bases at V and 0 bases at J, leaving 9 bases unmatched. Germline lookup yields CDR1 LGHNT and CDR2 FRNRAP. CDR3 region: CASGFSTTSDSTDTQYF. CDR3 nucleotide sequence: TGTGCTAGTGGTTTTTCGACTACTAGCGATAGCACAGATACGCAGTATTTT.

The genes are TRBV20-1 and TRBJ1-1; D is ambiguous. V was clipped by 5 bases and J by 8 bases, with 9 bases between them. The V gene's germline CDR1 is DFQATT and CDR2 SNEGSKA (reference sequence). This CDR3 spans 10 amino acids. The CDR3 nucleotides read TGCAGTGCTGTGGGCAGGGAAGCTTTCTTT. This translates into CSAVGREAFF.

The chain recombines TRBV6-5 with TRBJ2-1; no definite D call. Trimming pared 0 bases from V and 8 bases from J, leaving 8 bases between. There are 13 residues in the CDR3. Germline V gene sequence: CDR1 MNHEY, CDR2 SVGAGI. CDR3 residues: CASSYSRGDEQFF. The CDR3 nucleotides are TGTGCCAGCAGTTACTCGCGTGGTGATGAGCAGTTCTTC.

The V call is TRBV6-4, the J call TRBJ1-5, with no clear D. From germline, CDR1 is MRHNA and CDR2 SNTAGT. This CDR3 region has 14 residues. Trimming removed 1 base at V and 7 bases at J, with 11 bases between. For the CDR3, the DNA is TGTGCCAGCAGTGACTACGTGGGTAGCCAGCCCCAGCATTTT. Its translation: CASSDYVGSQPQHF.

V is TRBV7-9 and J is TRBJ1-1, with a weak D call TRBD1 (5 bases). This CDR3 has 16 amino acids. Trimming removed 5 bases at V and 3 bases at J, with 19 bases between. Germline values: CDR1 SEHNR, CDR2 FQNEAQ (reference sequence). The CDR3 bases are TGTGCCAGCAGCGTTATAACCGGGGGTAGGGACACTGAAGCTTTCTTT. Translated, it gives CASSVITGGRDTEAFF.

This chain joins TRBV7-2 and TRBJ2-1; D remains ambiguous. V dropped 1 base and J dropped 6 bases, with 7 bases sitting between them. Germline V gene lookup returns CDR1 SGHTA and CDR2 FQGNSA. The CDR3 runs to 13 residues. The CDR3, as DNA: TGTGCCAGCAGCTTAGGGTCCAGCAATGAGCAGTTCTTC. It is translated as CASSLGSSNEQFF. The full variable domain, in which reference TRBV7-2 and TRBJ2-1 provide the parts outside the CDR3, is GAGVSQSPSNKVTEKGKDVELRCDPISGHTALYWYRQSLGQGLEFLIYFQGNSAPDKSGLPSDRFSAERTGGSVSTLTIQRTQQEDSAVYLCASSLGSSNEQFFGPGTRLTVL.

The chain joins TRBV2 to TRBJ2-5; 7 nucleotides align to TRBD1. CDR3 size: 14 residues. Germline trimming cut 1 base from V and 5 bases from J; bases unmatched to any gene: 4. Germline values: CDR1 SNHLY, CDR2 FYNNEI. CDR3 loop: CASSEGGGKETQYF. CDR3 coding DNA: TGTGCCAGCAGTGAAGGAGGGGGCAAGGAGACCCAGTACTTC.

The chain joins TRBV7-8 to TRBJ1-1; 7 bases agree with TRBD1. Germline-derived CDR1 and CDR2 are SGHVS and FQNEAQ. The CDR3 totals 14 residues. Germline trimming cut 4 bases from V and 3 bases from J; bases unmatched to any gene: 5. This CDR3 reads CASSYRGADTEAFF. CDR3 bases: TGTGCCAGCAGCTACAGGGGAGCGGACACTGAAGCTTTCTTT.

The chain carries TRBV7-9 and TRBJ1-1, with D tentatively TRBD1 (6 bases). CDR3 size: 15 residues. Germline V CDR1 and CDR2: SEHNR, FQNEAQ (reference sequence). Trimming pared 6 bases from V and 2 bases from J, leaving 16 bases between. The CDR3 spells CASSSRRTVNTEAFF. For the CDR3, the DNA is TGTGCCAGCAGTTCACGGCGGACAGTAAACACTGAAGCTTTCTTT.

The rearrangement joins TRBV19 to TRBJ1-4; no clear D gene. V lost 7 bases, J lost 7 bases, and 22 bases lay in between. Germline CDR1 and CDR2: LNHDA and SQIVND (reference sequence). This CDR3 has 16 residues. The CDR3 loop is CASTKYDAGSFEKLFF. The CDR3 nucleotides are TGTGCCAGTACAAAGTATGATGCGGGGTCTTTTGAAAAACTGTTTTTT.

J is TRBJ1-3 and V is TRBV27; 7 nucleotides agree with TRBD1. Germline V gene lookup returns CDR1 MNHEY and CDR2 SMNVEV (reference sequence). The CDR3 spans 14 residues. Trimming at V came to 4 bases and at J to 4 bases, leaving 4 bases not matched to a gene. CDR3 nucleotides: TGTGCCAGCAGTTGGACAGGAGCAGGAAACACCATATATTTT. Translated: CASSWTGAGNTIYF.